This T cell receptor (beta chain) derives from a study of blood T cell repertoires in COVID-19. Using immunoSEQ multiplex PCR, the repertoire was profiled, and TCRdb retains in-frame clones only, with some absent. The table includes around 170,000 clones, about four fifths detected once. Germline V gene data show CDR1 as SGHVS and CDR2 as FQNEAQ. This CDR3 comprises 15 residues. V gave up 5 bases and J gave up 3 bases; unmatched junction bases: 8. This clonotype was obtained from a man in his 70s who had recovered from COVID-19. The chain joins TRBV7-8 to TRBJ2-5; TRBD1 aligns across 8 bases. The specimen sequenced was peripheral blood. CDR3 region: CASSLLDRVEETQYF. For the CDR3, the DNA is TGTGCCAGCAGCCTGCTGGACAGGGTGGAAGAGACCCAGTACTTC.